What follows describes a single TCR beta chain. Antigen unknown. This sample is drawn from a study of T cells in Graves' hyperthyroidism and ophthalmopathy. Study-wide findings and caveats: In the blood, most expanded thyroid clonotypes above 0.001 appeared as well.

Germline loops: CDR1 SQVTM, CDR2 ANQGSEA. V trimming: 7 bases; J trimming: 5 bases; junction bases outside the gene matches: 7. The CDR3 is 14 amino acids. Exclusion criteria comprised uncontrolled infection, other autoimmune disease, pregnancy or lactation. RNA transcripts provided the source from which TCR beta CDR3 regions were amplified. First-round RT-PCR of the TCR CDR3 relied on the HTBI primer set. TCRdb re-analysed the multiplex PCR reads in MiXCR, keeping a single row per CDR3 protein. The table records 530,000 or so distinct CDR3 sequences, more than 45% of them present only once. Sample: peripheral blood or thyroid tissue (not recorded which). The receptor's source is a woman younger than 30 with Graves' hyperthyroidism. The chain employs TRBV29-1 and TRBJ2-7, with TRBD2 identical over 14 bases. CDR3 sequence reads: CSASGLAGVDEQYF. CDR3 coding DNA: TGCAGCGCATCGGGACTAGCGGGAGTCGACGAGCAGTACTTC.